Each of the 27 T cell receptor beta chains below was sequenced from the same sample in a study of shared clonotypes between healthy human individuals. Repertoires were generated with immunoSEQ multiplex PCR, while TCRdb's copy carries only in-frame clones and drops some. The data show about 1.5 million clones, around 98% seen once. The specimen was naive CD4+ T cells sorted from blood. The subset is: CD45RA+ positively selected. All receptors come from a man under 40 in good health.

V gene TRBV13 combines with J gene TRBJ2-7; D unclear. CDR3 size: 13 residues. Trimming removed 3 bases from V and 5 bases from J, with 11 bases in between. Germline lookup yields CDR1 PRHDT and CDR2 FYEKMQ (reference sequence). CDR3 sequence (DNA): TGTGCCAGCAGCTTTCTGGCCAGACACGAGCAGTACTTC. Protein: CASSFLARHEQYF.

About this clone itself: One junction end disagrees with the germline gene, perhaps due to a read error. J is TRBJ2-3 and V is TRBV2, with 7 nucleotides matching TRBD1. This CDR3 contains 12 residues. CDR1 SNHLY and CDR2 FYNNEI come from the germline V gene. The CDR3 here is CASPSRTGTQYF. Written as DNA, the CDR3 is TGTGCCAGCCCGAGCCGGACAGGTACGCAGTATTTT.

V is TRBV9 and J is TRBJ2-7, with D uncertain. Deletions cut 2 bases from V and 5 bases from J, with 14 bases between. Germline-derived CDR1 and CDR2 are SGDLS and YYNGEE. The length of the CDR3 is 14 residues. For the CDR3, the DNA is TGTGCCAGCAGCGTGGGTAGTTCATTGGACGAGCAGTACTTC. Residues: CASSVGSSLDEQYF.

The V gene is TRBV19, the J gene TRBJ2-7; D unclear. The CDR3 runs to 13 residues. V dropped 6 bases and J dropped 4 bases, with 13 bases sitting between them. CDR1 is LNHDA and CDR2 is SQIVND in the germline V gene (reference sequence). The CDR3 DNA follows: TGTGCCAGTAGGTCAATAGCAGGATACGAGCAGTACTTC. This translates into CASRSIAGYEQYF.

The CDR3 DNA reads as TGTGCCAGCAGCTCCGACCCCGGGACTAGCGGGAGTGGTGAGCAGTTCTTC. Translating gives CASSSDPGTSGSGEQFF. The chain recombines TRBV11-2 with TRBJ2-1; 14 nucleotides line up with TRBD2. Germline values: CDR1 SGHAT, CDR2 FQNNGV. V trimming: 4 bases; J trimming: 9 bases; junction bases outside the gene matches: 11. The CDR3 length is 17 residues.

The chain employs TRBV6-6 and TRBJ1-4, with D maybe TRBD1 (6 bases). The CDR3 runs to 15 residues. From germline, CDR1 is MNHNY and CDR2 SVGAGI (reference sequence). Deletions cut 6 bases from V and 7 bases from J, with 18 bases between. CDR3 residues: CASSHPAGAGEKLFF. The CDR3 DNA reads TGTGCCAGCAGCCACCCGGCGGGGGCTGGTGAAAAACTGTTTTTT.

This clone was found once. The chain couples TRBV6-6 to TRBJ1-1; unclear D gene. V lost 2 bases, J lost 0 bases, and 7 bases lay in between. This CDR3 region has 14 residues. CDR1 is MNHNY and CDR2 is SVGAGI in the germline V gene (reference sequence). CDR3 coding DNA: TGTGCCAGCAGTTACCTGGGGTTGAACACTGAAGCTTTCTTT. This encodes CASSYLGLNTEAFF.

This chain links TRBV7-2 with TRBJ2-2; D ambiguous. The V gene lost 5 bases and the J gene lost 4 bases, with 11 bases spanning the gap. From germline, CDR1 is SGHTA and CDR2 FQGNSA. The CDR3 length is 14 residues. CDR3 bases: TGTGCCAGCAGCCAGAATCGGGTCACCGGGGAGCTGTTTTTT. It codes for CASSQNRVTGELFF.

In its sample, this clone was seen a few times. Different DNA sequences within this sample yield the same CDR3. The chain couples TRBV18 to TRBJ2-7, with TRBD1 matching over 8 bases. The CDR3 is made up of 12 amino acids. With V trimmed by 3 bases and J by 5 bases, 0 bases remained unmatched. Looked up from germline, CDR1 is KGHSH and CDR2 is LQKENI. CDR3 in amino acids: CASSPTGDEQYF. CDR3 nucleotide sequence: TGTGCCAGCTCACCGACAGGGGACGAGCAGTACTTC.

The chain links TRBV5-4 to TRBJ2-7; 15 bases are shared with TRBD2. Germline loops: CDR1 SGHNT, CDR2 YYREEE (reference sequence). J was trimmed by 5 bases and V by 0 bases; bases with no gene match: 6. The CDR3 is made up of 17 amino acids. The CDR3 region is CASSLERTSGRAHEQYF. As DNA, the CDR3 is TGTGCCAGCAGCTTGGAGAGGACTAGCGGGAGGGCCCACGAGCAGTACTTC.

This clone was seen once. This chain connects TRBV28 to TRBJ1-4; 10 nucleotides match TRBD1. V lost 3 bases, J lost 8 bases, and 9 bases stayed unmatched. Germline V gene lookup returns CDR1 MDHEN and CDR2 SYDVKM. The CDR3 spans 16 residues. CDR3 nucleotide sequence: TGTGCCAGCAGTTTTCCCGGGACAGGGGTACAGGAAAAACTGTTTTTT. This translates into CASSFPGTGVQEKLFF.

The rearrangement links TRBV29-1 to TRBJ2-3; no reliable D call. Germline loops: CDR1 SQVTM, CDR2 ANQGSEA. Trimming left V 7 bases short and J 4 bases short, with 27 bases between. The CDR3 contains 17 residues. In DNA, the CDR3 is TGCAGCGCCGAACCTTTTTCCGCCAAAATTGAGCCAGATACGCAGTATTTT. The encoded protein is CSAEPFSAKIEPDTQYF.

This clone was seen only once. V and J are TRBV7-2 and TRBJ2-7, with TRBD2 matching 8 bases. The CDR3 is made up of 13 amino acids. CDR1 SGHTA and CDR2 FQGNSA come from the germline V gene. J was trimmed by 7 bases and V by 4 bases; bases with no gene match: 6. The CDR3 nucleotides are TGTGCCAGCAGCTCTCAGCGGGAGCGGGAGCAGTACTTC. Amino acids: CASSSQREREQYF.

CDR3 loop: CAISALASGNGTGELFF. Here the CDR3 DNA reads TGTGCCATCAGTGCCCTGGCTAGCGGGAATGGCACCGGGGAGCTGTTTTTT. This chain links TRBV10-3 with TRBJ2-2, with 9 bases identical to TRBD2. There are 17 residues in the CDR3. The germline V gene encodes CDR1 ENHRY and CDR2 SYGVKD. V lost 4 bases to trimming and J lost 4 bases; unmatched junction nucleotides: 10.

The J gene is TRBJ1-3, the V gene TRBV18; 7 bases match TRBD1. This CDR3 is built from 16 residues. Per the germline V gene, CDR1 is KGHSH and CDR2 is LQKENI. Trimming took 2 bases from V and 8 from J; bases not matched to a gene: 12. CDR3 sequence (DNA): TGTGCCAGCTCACCAATGACAGGGCTAAGGACGGACACCATATATTTT. It specifies CASSPMTGLRTDTIYF.

The chain combines TRBV6-1 with TRBJ1-1, with 9 positions matching TRBD1. V dropped 4 bases and J dropped 13; count of bases not matched to a gene: 7. Germline V gene sequence: CDR1 MNHNS, CDR2 SASEGT. This CDR3 spans 12 amino acids. Here the CDR3 DNA reads TGTGCCAGCAGTGGGGACAGGGTGATTAATTTCTTT. As protein: CASSGDRVINFF.

The chain links TRBV9 to TRBJ2-1, with 9 bases matching TRBD2. J lost 10 bases, V lost 0 bases, and 8 bases had no gene match. In germline, CDR1 is SGDLS, CDR2 YYNGEE. This CDR3 spans 15 amino acids. The CDR3 sequence: CASSVVSSGVWEQFF. As DNA, the CDR3 is TGTGCCAGCAGCGTAGTTTCTAGCGGGGTTTGGGAGCAGTTCTTC.

As concerns this clone: The identical CDR3 is also encoded by other nucleotide sequences in the sample. The J gene is TRBJ2-1, the V gene TRBV5-1, with D hard to call. The V end lost 1 base, the J end lost 7 bases, and 6 bases lay between the germline ends. The CDR3 extends over 12 amino acids. Germline loops: CDR1 SGHRS, CDR2 YFSETQ. CDR3 sequence reads: CASSLKGNEQFF. Written as DNA, the CDR3 is TGCGCCAGCAGCTTGAAAGGGAATGAGCAGTTCTTC.

The chain combines TRBV5-4 with TRBJ1-2; TRBD1 matches 9 bases. Germline-derived CDR1 and CDR2 are SGHNT and YYREEE (reference sequence). The length of the CDR3 is 15 residues. Trimming at V came to 4 bases and at J to 4 bases, leaving 8 bases not matched to a gene. The CDR3 region is CASSGKTGGPYGYTF. The CDR3, as DNA: TGTGCCAGCAGCGGAAAGACAGGGGGTCCCTATGGCTACACCTTC. The full variable domain, completed using reference TRBV5-4 and TRBJ1-2, is ETGVTQSPTHLIKTRGQQVTLRCSSQSGHNTVSWYQQALGQGPQFIFQYYREEENGRGNFPPRFSGLQFPNYSSELNVNALELDDSALYLCASSGKTGGPYGYTFGSGTRLTVV.

This clone was seen just once. CDR3 DNA: TGCAGCGTGCCACCAGTCCGGGAGCGACAGGGAAAACTGTTTTTT. Translating gives CSVPPVRERQGKLFF. This chain connects TRBV29-1 to TRBJ1-4; TRBD1 aligns across 7 bases. The CDR3 loop spans 15 amino acids. V shed 6 bases, J shed 10 bases, and the junction held 17 bases outside the gene matches. From germline, CDR1 is SQVTM and CDR2 ANQGSEA.

This sequence joins TRBV6-1 and TRBJ2-7, with D tentatively TRBD1 (6 bases). Germline V gene data show CDR1 as MNHNS and CDR2 as SASEGT. The length of the CDR3 is 12 residues. This CDR3 reads CATGFSRNEQYF. DNA of the CDR3: TGTGCAACAGGGTTTTCTCGAAACGAGCAGTACTTC.

This chain uses TRBV4-2 with TRBJ2-3; 11 bases are shared with TRBD1. From germline, CDR1 is LGHNA and CDR2 YNFKEQ. V gave up 0 bases and J gave up 3 bases; unmatched junction bases: 2. This CDR3 region has 16 residues. This CDR3 is CASSQDGTGGTDTQYF. CDR3 DNA: TGTGCCAGCAGCCAAGACGGGACAGGGGGAACAGATACGCAGTATTTT.

The V gene is TRBV18, the J gene TRBJ2-3; 11 bases are shared with TRBD1. The CDR3 loop spans 18 amino acids. Losses at the gene ends were 0 bases for V and 0 bases for J; bases not matched to a gene: 5. CDR1 and CDR2 from the germline V gene are KGHSH and LQKENI. The CDR3 bases are TGTGCCAGCTCACCACCTTACGGACAGGGGGCTAGCACAGATACGCAGTATTTT. Its translation: CASSPPYGQGASTDTQYF.

The chain employs TRBV7-2 and TRBJ2-5, with TRBD2 matching over 7 bases. The germline V gene has CDR1 SGHTA and CDR2 FQGNSA. V shed 3 bases and J 3 bases; nucleotides not matched to a gene: 16. This CDR3 is built from 18 residues. CDR3 in amino acids: CASSFVLRGGPAEETQYF. The CDR3 DNA sequence: TGTGCCAGCAGCTTCGTGCTAAGGGGAGGGCCGGCTGAAGAGACCCAGTACTTC.

The chain is built from TRBV5-1 and TRBJ1-5; D is unresolved. The V gene lost 1 base and the J gene lost 5 bases, with 10 bases spanning the gap. CDR1 and CDR2 from the germline V gene are SGHRS and YFSETQ. CDR3 length: 14 amino acids. In nucleotides, the CDR3 is TGCGCCAGCAGCTTGCTTTCCGCCGATCAGCCCCAGCATTTT. It encodes CASSLLSADQPQHF.

This sequence joins TRBV25-1 and TRBJ2-3; 8 bases fit TRBD2. Germline values: CDR1 MGHDK, CDR2 SYGVNS. The J segment lost 4 bases and the V segment lost 5 bases, leaving 2 bases of the junction unmatched. The CDR3 contains 13 residues. The CDR3 reads CASSSGRPDTQYF. The CDR3 region has the DNA TGTGCCAGCAGTAGCGGGAGACCAGATACGCAGTATTTT.

This clone appeared a single time. The chain employs TRBV19 and TRBJ2-5; the D call may be TRBD1 or TRBD2 (5 bases each). The V gene lost 5 bases and the J gene lost 0 bases, with 7 bases spanning the gap. Germline CDR1 reads LNHDA; CDR2 reads SQIVND (reference sequence). This CDR3 contains 13 residues. Written as DNA, the CDR3 is TGTGCCAGTAGTCCGGGACACCAAGAGACCCAGTACTTC. Translated: CASSPGHQETQYF.